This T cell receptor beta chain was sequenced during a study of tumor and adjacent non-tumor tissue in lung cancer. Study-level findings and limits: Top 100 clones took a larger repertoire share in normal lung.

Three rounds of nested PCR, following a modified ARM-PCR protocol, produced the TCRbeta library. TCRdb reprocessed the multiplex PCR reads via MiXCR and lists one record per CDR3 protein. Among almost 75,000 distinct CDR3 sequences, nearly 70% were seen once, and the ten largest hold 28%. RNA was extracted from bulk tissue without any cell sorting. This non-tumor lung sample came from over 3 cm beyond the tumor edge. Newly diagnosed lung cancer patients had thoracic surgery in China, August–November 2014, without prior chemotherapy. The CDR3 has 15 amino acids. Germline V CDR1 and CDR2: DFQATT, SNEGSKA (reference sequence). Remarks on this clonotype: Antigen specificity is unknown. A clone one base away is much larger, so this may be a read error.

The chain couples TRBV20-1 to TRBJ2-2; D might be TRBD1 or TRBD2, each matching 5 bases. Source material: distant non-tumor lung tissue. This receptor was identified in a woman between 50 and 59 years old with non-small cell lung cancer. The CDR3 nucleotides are TGCAGTGCTACCCGATCATCTCTGAACACCGGGGACCTGTTTTTT. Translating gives CSATRSSLNTGDLFF.